The rows below give T cell receptor beta chains drawn from one sample of a study of T-cell reconstitution after alpha-beta-depleted transplantation in children. In TCRdb, the PCR reads were re-called with MiXCR into one record per CDR3 protein. The sample comprises about 350,000 distinct CDR3 sequences, around 15% of which are singletons, and around 38% rests with the top ten. This specimen was PBMCs, mostly from graft donor cells, taken 360 days after TCRalphabeta/CD19-depleted stem cell transplant. The receptors here all came from a male patient aged 2-15 years who had a stem cell transplant for acute lymphoblastic leukemia, so the T cells may come from the graft donor. CDR3s include the opening cysteine and the closing phenylalanine or tryptophan. A D gene is named only where the DNA matches it firmly. Not all rows give a size; the values are once, few, many and, for expanded clones, a class.

>TRBV5-1|17|few|TRBJ2-1|NA
CASSLKTRIAGYNEQFF
TGCGCCAGCAGCTTAAAGACTAGAATTGCGGGGTACAATGAGCAGTTCTTC
>TRBV18|14|NA|TRBJ2-7|NA
CAGSPVEGIYEQYF
TGTGCCGGCTCACCGGTCGAGGGGATATACGAGCAGTACTTC
>TRBV11-2|15|NA|TRBJ2-3|NA
CASSLGRLGTDTQYF
TGTGCCAGCAGCTTAGGGCGACTAGGCACAGATACGCAGTATTTT
>TRBV7-3|14|NA|TRBJ2-3|TRBD2
CASSFTSGTGTQYF
TGTGCCAGCAGCTTCACTAGCGGGACGGGTACGCAGTATTTT
>TRBV29-1|15|many|TRBJ2-3|NA
CSVEDLFGGTDTQYF
TGCAGCGTTGAAGATCTTTTCGGGGGCACAGATACGCAGTATTTT
>TRBV15|14|few|TRBJ2-2|NA
CATSRDRGSGELFF
TGTGCCACCAGCAGAGATCGGGGATCCGGGGAGCTGTTTTTT
>TRBV27|14|few|TRBJ2-1|TRBD2
CASSPSGRVDEQFF
TGTGCCAGCAGTCCGAGCGGGAGGGTCGATGAGCAGTTCTTC
>TRBV6-1|15|NA|TRBJ2-7|TRBD1
CASSHRDRGSYEQYF
TGTGCCAGCAGCCACCGGGACAGGGGATCTTACGAGCAGTACTTC
>TRBV5-1|16|NA|TRBJ2-1|TRBD2
CASSLRLAGEGNEQFF
TGCGCCAGCAGCTTGCGACTAGCGGGAGAGGGCAATGAGCAGTTCTTC
>TRBV20-1|11|few|TRBJ2-3|NA
CSTGTPSAQYF
TGCAGTACCGGGACCCCGAGCGCGCAGTATTTT
>TRBV6-5|16|many|TRBJ2-3|NA
CASSYLLGGSTDTQYF
TGTGCCAGCAGTTACCTGCTTGGCGGTAGCACAGATACGCAGTATTTT
>TRBV28|15|NA|TRBJ1-6|TRBD1
CASSPGQRGDSPLHF
TGTGCCAGCAGTCCGGGACAGCGCGGCGATTCACCCCTCCACTTT
>TRBV10-3|15|many|TRBJ2-2|TRBD1
CAIATGADAPGELFF
TGTGCCATCGCGACAGGGGCCGATGCCCCCGGGGAGCTGTTTTTT
>TRBV19|15|once|TRBJ2-3|NA
CASSIGSGRTDTQYF
TGTGCCAGTAGTATTGGGTCGGGACGCACAGATACGCAGTATTTT
>TRBV4-2|17|NA|TRBJ1-5|NA
CASSQDISRGMTKPQHF
TGTGCCAGCAGCCAAGATATATCTAGGGGGATGACGAAGCCCCAGCATTTT
>TRBV6-1|18|many|TRBJ2-3|TRBD2
CASRGLAGVQGMTDTQYF
TGTGCCAGCAGAGGGCTAGCGGGAGTGCAAGGGATGACAGATACGCAGTATTTT
>TRBV12-3/TRBV12-4|14|many|TRBJ2-1|NA
CASREGWWLDEQFF
TGTGCCAGCAGGGAGGGATGGTGGTTGGATGAGCAGTTCTTC
>TRBV6-5|18|few|TRBJ2-7|TRBD2
CASSYNRAGGPWVDEQYF
TGTGCCAGCAGTTACAATAGAGCGGGAGGGCCCTGGGTCGACGAGCAGTACTTC
>TRBV20-1|18|NA|TRBJ2-1|NA
CSARAYGPGDSSYNEQFF
TGCAGTGCTAGAGCCTACGGGCCGGGGGATAGCTCCTACAATGAGCAGTTCTTC
>TRBV5-1|12|NA|TRBJ2-5|NA
CASSTNGETQYF
TGCGCCAGCAGCACGAATGGAGAGACCCAGTACTTC
>TRBV5-1|14|many|TRBJ2-1|NA
CASTLGEGLNEQFF
TGCGCCAGCACCCTGGGAGAGGGCCTGAATGAGCAGTTCTTC
>TRBV24-1|17|many|TRBJ2-3|TRBD2
CATSAARRDYRTDTQYF
TGTGCCACCAGTGCAGCCCGGCGGGACTACCGCACAGATACGCAGTATTTT
>TRBV5-6|15|NA|TRBJ2-2|TRBD1
CASSLTGGSAGELFF
TGTGCCAGCAGCTTGACAGGGGGCAGCGCCGGGGAGCTGTTTTTT
>TRBV12-3/TRBV12-4|16|many|TRBJ2-2|NA
CASSPLGPAGTGELFF
TGTGCCAGCAGTCCCCTGGGACCTGCCGGCACCGGGGAGCTGTTTTTT
>TRBV6-5|17|few|TRBJ2-2|TRBD2
CASSYRGTSGNTGELFF
TGTGCCAGCAGTTATAGAGGGACTAGCGGGAACACCGGGGAGCTGTTTTTT
>TRBV12-3/TRBV12-4|11|few|TRBJ2-5|NA
CASKSRRTQYF
TGTGCCAGCAAATCAAGGAGGACCCAGTACTTC
>TRBV20-1|14|NA|TRBJ1-2|TRBD1
CSARRQGASYGYTF
TGCAGTGCTAGACGCCAGGGGGCGAGCTATGGCTACACCTTC
>TRBV5-1|13|NA|TRBJ1-1|NA
CASSLRVNTEAFF
TGCGCCAGCAGCCTTAGGGTGAACACTGAAGCTTTCTTT
>TRBV7-9|15|few|TRBJ2-3|TRBD2
CASSLLLAGINTQYF
TGTGCCAGCAGCCTACTCCTAGCGGGAATAAATACGCAGTATTTT
>TRBV4-2|13|few|TRBJ2-3|NA
CASSGDSADTQYF
TGTGCCAGCAGCGGAGATTCGGCAGATACGCAGTATTTT
>TRBV6-1|17|NA|TRBJ2-1|NA
CASSPSPYRANYNEQFF
TGTGCCAGCAGCCCCTCCCCATACAGGGCTAACTACAATGAGCAGTTCTTC
>TRBV6-5|17|few|TRBJ2-7|TRBD2
CASSYLGTSGRGYEQYF
TGTGCCAGCAGTTACTTGGGGACTAGCGGGAGGGGATACGAGCAGTACTTC
>TRBV7-2|15|few|TRBJ2-4|NA
CASSLETNIKNIQYF
TGTGCCAGCAGCTTAGAGACGAATATCAAAAACATTCAGTACTTC
>TRBV7-2|14|NA|TRBJ2-1|TRBD1
CASSLGAEGQEQFF
TGTGCCAGCAGCTTAGGCGCTGAGGGACAGGAGCAGTTCTTC
>TRBV4-3|15|few|TRBJ1-1|NA
CASSQDPGARGEAFF
TGCGCCAGCAGCCAAGATCCAGGGGCGAGGGGTGAAGCTTTCTTT
>TRBV18|16|few|TRBJ2-3|NA
CASSPPLRASTDTQYF
TGTGCCAGCTCACCACCACTTCGGGCTAGTACAGATACGCAGTATTTT
>TRBV20-1|14|few|TRBJ2-3|NA
CSARREWGTDTQYF
TGCAGTGCCAGAAGGGAGTGGGGGACAGATACGCAGTATTTT
>TRBV20-1|17|NA|TRBJ2-1|TRBD2
CSALGLAGGRVYNEQFF
TGCAGTGCTCTAGGACTAGCGGGAGGGCGAGTTTACAATGAGCAGTTCTTC
>TRBV5-1|16|few|TRBJ2-7|NA
CASSLAEHKGVYEQYF
TGCGCCAGCAGCTTGGCAGAGCATAAGGGGGTCTACGAGCAGTACTTC
>TRBV18|14|NA|TRBJ2-1|TRBD1
CASSPDRVEVEQFF
TGTGCCAGCTCGCCGGACAGGGTAGAAGTTGAGCAGTTCTTC
>TRBV7-9|15|few|TRBJ2-7|TRBD2
CASSLAPSGTYEQYF
TGTGCCAGCAGCTTAGCGCCTAGCGGGACTTACGAGCAGTACTTC
>TRBV24-1|18|NA|TRBJ2-2|NA
CATSAGGRGGLVAGELFF
TGTGCCACCAGTGCTGGGGGCAGGGGCGGTTTAGTGGCCGGGGAGCTGTTTTTT
>TRBV28|13|many|TRBJ1-2|NA
CASSTDRPYGYTF
TGTGCCAGCAGTACAGACAGACCCTATGGCTACACCTTC
>TRBV20-1|14|NA|TRBJ2-3|NA
CSARLNPAPDTQYF
TGCAGTGCTAGGCTCAATCCAGCCCCGGATACGCAGTATTTT
>TRBV5-1|15|few|TRBJ1-4|NA
CASRVGSGTNEKLFF
TGCGCCAGCCGCGTCGGATCAGGAACTAATGAAAAACTGTTTTTT
>TRBV4-1|18|many|TRBJ2-1|TRBD2
CASSQETSGTGSGNEQFF
TGCGCCAGCAGCCAAGAGACTAGCGGGACAGGATCGGGAAATGAGCAGTTCTTC
>TRBV29-1|10|many|TRBJ1-2|NA
CSVSGDGYTF
TGCAGCGTTTCCGGGGATGGCTACACCTTC
>TRBV28|13|few|TRBJ1-1|TRBD1
CASTEGGHTEAFF
TGTGCCAGCACGGAAGGGGGCCACACTGAAGCTTTCTTT
>TRBV9|14|NA|TRBJ2-2|TRBD1
CASTRTGFTGELFF
TGTGCCAGCACCCGGACAGGCTTCACCGGGGAGCTGTTTTTT
>TRBV7-9|16|NA|TRBJ2-3|NA
CASSQPKGVGTDTQYF
TGTGCCAGCAGCCAACCGAAGGGGGTGGGCACAGATACGCAGTATTTT
>TRBV5-1|13|few|TRBJ1-1|TRBD1
CASGTGMNTEAFF
TGCGCCAGCGGGACAGGGATGAACACTGAAGCTTTCTTT
>TRBV24-1|17|NA|TRBJ2-3|TRBD1
CATSEGTGNRRTDTQYF
TGTGCCACCAGTGAGGGGACAGGGAATAGACGCACAGATACGCAGTATTTT
>TRBV18|16|many|TRBJ1-1|NA
CASSPPNPRGSTEAFF
TGTGCCAGCTCACCACCCAATCCGCGGGGGAGCACTGAAGCTTTCTTT